The present T cell receptor (beta chain) was sequenced within a study of blood T cell repertoires in COVID-19. Study at large: T cells, B-cell-depleted T cells, or PBMCs provided the cDNA or gDNA that served as material.

V was pared by 5 bases and J by 4 bases, with 14 bases of the junction left unmatched. This CDR3 has 18 amino acids. CDR1 KGHDR and CDR2 SFDVKD come from the germline V gene. TCRdb's table, derived via immunoSEQ multiplex PCR, lists solely in-frame clones and lacks some. The sample contains approximately 130,000 clones, roughly four fifths of which appear only once. This chain links TRBV24-1 with TRBJ2-2, with 8 bases that match TRBD1. The receptor comes from a human donor in a cohort sampled during active COVID-19. Sequencing was carried out using peripheral blood. The DNA of the CDR3 is TGTGCCACCAGTGCCCGGACCTCAGGGGGCCGAGGCACCGGGGAGCTGTTTTTT. This gives the protein CATSARTSGGRGTGELFF.